The clone carrying this T cell receptor beta chain was found once. The germline CDR1 and CDR2 sequences are MNHNS and SASEGT. Unmatched junction bases numbered 18, after V lost 6 bases and J lost 5 bases. The CDR3 is 18 residues long. This sample is drawn from a study of blood T cell repertoires in COVID-19. Overall study context: Sample material is recorded as cDNA or gDNA derived from T cells, B-cell-depleted T cells, or PBMCs.

TCRdb's copy holds only in-frame clones and misses some; the assay was immunoSEQ multiplex PCR. The table records about 180,000 clones, around 85% of them present only once. The J gene is TRBJ1-2, the V gene TRBV6-1; 10 bases line up with TRBD1. Sequenced material: PBMCs or T cells enriched from blood (not recorded which). The source of this sequence is a man in his forties who had recovered from COVID-19. The CDR3 sequence is CASRESGTGAFGGYGYTF. The CDR3 bases are TGTGCCAGCAGGGAATCCGGGACAGGGGCCTTTGGAGGGTATGGCTACACCTTC.